A selection of T cell receptor beta chains follows, all from one sample in a study of T cell responses to AZD1222 COVID-19 vaccine. Clones were read by immunoSEQ multiplex PCR, and TCRdb kept only the in-frame ones, dropping some. The repertoire holds 100,000 or so clones, 85% to 95% seen once, with around 1.7% in the top ten. Sequenced material: peripheral blood, taken on day 0 of AZD1222 vaccination. These receptors originate from an adult in good health. CDR3s include the opening cysteine and the closing phenylalanine or tryptophan. Each record gives: J gene, V gene, D gene, clone size, CDR3 protein, CDR3 DNA. D genes are given only for firm matches. For some rows the clone size is stated as once, few or many, or as a class when expanded; others skip it.

j_call: TRBJ2-3
v_call: TRBV7-7
d_call: TRBD2
clone_size: -
cdr3_aa: CASSPTSGGRGTDTQYF
cdr3_nt: TGTGCCAGCAGCCCGACTAGCGGTGGGAGGGGTACAGATACGCAGTATTTT

j_call: TRBJ2-1
v_call: TRBV5-4
d_call: -
clone_size: -
cdr3_aa: CASSRVGYNEQFF
cdr3_nt: TGTGCCAGCAGCCGCGTGGGATACAATGAGCAGTTCTTC

j_call: TRBJ2-7
v_call: TRBV5-5
d_call: TRBD1
clone_size: -
cdr3_aa: CASSLGQGVPYEQYF
cdr3_nt: TGTGCCAGCAGCTTGGGACAGGGGGTCCCCTACGAGCAGTACTTC

j_call: TRBJ2-5
v_call: TRBV5-1
d_call: TRBD1
clone_size: once
cdr3_aa: CASSGTGGKGETQYF
cdr3_nt: TGCGCCAGCAGCGGGACAGGGGGCAAGGGAGAGACCCAGTACTTC

j_call: TRBJ2-7
v_call: TRBV19
d_call: -
clone_size: -
cdr3_aa: CASSMTFRHDRYEQYF
cdr3_nt: TGTGCCAGTAGTATGACCTTCCGGCACGACCGCTACGAGCAGTACTTC

j_call: TRBJ1-5
v_call: TRBV30
d_call: -
clone_size: -
cdr3_aa: CAWSSNQGYSNQPQHF
cdr3_nt: TGTGCCTGGAGCTCGAATCAGGGATATAGCAATCAGCCCCAGCATTTT

j_call: TRBJ1-4
v_call: TRBV5-1
d_call: -
clone_size: -
cdr3_aa: CASHRGATDEKLFF
cdr3_nt: TGCGCCAGCCATAGGGGGGCGACAGATGAAAAACTGTTTTTT

j_call: TRBJ2-7
v_call: TRBV19
d_call: -
clone_size: -
cdr3_aa: CASSIHIDFAALNTYEQYF
cdr3_nt: TGTGCCAGTAGTATCCATATCGATTTTGCCGCATTGAATACCTACGAGCAGTACTTC

j_call: TRBJ2-1
v_call: TRBV6-2/TRBV6-3
d_call: -
clone_size: -
cdr3_aa: CASSYGLAGRQFF
cdr3_nt: TGTGCCAGCAGTTACGGGTTAGCTGGGCGGCAGTTCTTC

j_call: TRBJ1-5
v_call: TRBV7-3
d_call: -
clone_size: few
cdr3_aa: CASSLRGGNQPQHF
cdr3_nt: TGTGCCAGCAGCTTAAGGGGCGGCAATCAGCCCCAGCATTTT

j_call: TRBJ2-1
v_call: TRBV5-1
d_call: -
clone_size: -
cdr3_aa: CASSLNNEQFF
cdr3_nt: TGCGCCAGCAGCTTAAACAATGAGCAGTTCTTC

j_call: TRBJ2-1
v_call: TRBV29-1
d_call: -
clone_size: once
cdr3_aa: CSVERGERNYNEQFF
cdr3_nt: TGCAGCGTTGAAAGGGGGGAGCGGAACTACAATGAGCAGTTCTTC

j_call: TRBJ1-3
v_call: TRBV6-5
d_call: -
clone_size: -
cdr3_aa: CASSSRRGGNTIYF
cdr3_nt: TGTGCCAGCAGTTCCCGCCGGGGAGGAAACACCATATATTTT

j_call: TRBJ2-1
v_call: TRBV6-1
d_call: TRBD2
clone_size: -
cdr3_aa: CASSAGTSGRALSYNEQFF
cdr3_nt: TGTGCCAGCAGTGCCGGGACTAGCGGGAGGGCCCTTTCCTACAATGAGCAGTTCTTC

j_call: TRBJ2-4
v_call: TRBV28
d_call: -
clone_size: -
cdr3_aa: CASSFGGIIQYF
cdr3_nt: TGTGCCAGCAGTTTTGGGGGCATCATTCAGTACTTC

j_call: TRBJ1-5
v_call: TRBV30
d_call: -
clone_size: -
cdr3_aa: CAWSVLGLWGAQHF
cdr3_nt: TGTGCCTGGAGTGTACTCGGGCTGTGGGGGGCCCAGCATTTT

j_call: TRBJ2-5
v_call: TRBV7-9
d_call: -
clone_size: -
cdr3_aa: CASSPPSPLAAQQETQYF
cdr3_nt: TGTGCCAGCAGCCCTCCCTCACCCTTAGCGGCGCAGCAAGAGACCCAGTACTTC

j_call: TRBJ1-1
v_call: TRBV5-1
d_call: -
clone_size: -
cdr3_aa: CASRGGTGNTEAFF
cdr3_nt: TGCGCCAGCAGGGGTGGGACGGGGAACACTGAAGCTTTCTTT

j_call: TRBJ1-1
v_call: TRBV18
d_call: -
clone_size: -
cdr3_aa: CASSYSGEGLNTEAFF
cdr3_nt: TGTGCCAGCTCGTATTCGGGGGAAGGGTTGAACACTGAAGCTTTCTTT

j_call: TRBJ2-7
v_call: TRBV30
d_call: TRBD2
clone_size: -
cdr3_aa: CASGTSGSKNEQYF
cdr3_nt: TGTGCCTCCGGGACTAGCGGGAGTAAAAACGAGCAGTACTTC

j_call: TRBJ1-2
v_call: TRBV27
d_call: -
clone_size: -
cdr3_aa: CASSPDQGTNYGYTF
cdr3_nt: TGTGCCAGCAGTCCCGACCAGGGAACTAACTATGGCTACACCTTC

j_call: TRBJ2-1
v_call: TRBV16
d_call: -
clone_size: few
cdr3_aa: CASGDNEQFF
cdr3_nt: TGTGCCAGCGGGGACAATGAGCAGTTCTTC

j_call: TRBJ2-4
v_call: TRBV27
d_call: -
clone_size: -
cdr3_aa: CASSFWGAKNIQYF
cdr3_nt: TGTGCCAGCAGTTTCTGGGGAGCCAAAAACATTCAGTACTTC

j_call: TRBJ2-7
v_call: TRBV5-3
d_call: TRBD1
clone_size: once
cdr3_aa: CARSLISRDRGREQYF
cdr3_nt: TGTGCCAGAAGCTTGATTTCCAGGGACAGGGGGCGCGAGCAGTACTTC

j_call: TRBJ2-5
v_call: TRBV2
d_call: -
clone_size: -
cdr3_aa: CARGRQETQYF
cdr3_nt: TGTGCCAGGGGCAGGCAAGAGACCCAGTACTTC

j_call: TRBJ2-5
v_call: TRBV5-6
d_call: -
clone_size: -
cdr3_aa: CASSLNKGLTETQYF
cdr3_nt: TGTGCCAGCAGCTTGAACAAGGGGCTGACGGAGACCCAGTACTTC

j_call: TRBJ2-1
v_call: TRBV19
d_call: TRBD1
clone_size: -
cdr3_aa: CASTETGTAVGEQFF
cdr3_nt: TGTGCCAGTACTGAGACAGGGACGGCGGTCGGTGAGCAGTTCTTC

j_call: TRBJ1-2
v_call: TRBV7-2
d_call: -
clone_size: -
cdr3_aa: CASSLRLDSYGYTF
cdr3_nt: TGTGCCAGCAGCTTACGTTTGGACAGCTATGGCTACACCTTC

j_call: TRBJ2-3
v_call: TRBV6-1
d_call: -
clone_size: -
cdr3_aa: CASSEAGPLVGTQYF
cdr3_nt: TGTGCCAGCAGTGAAGCGGGGCCACTAGTAGGTACGCAGTATTTT

j_call: TRBJ1-5
v_call: TRBV4-2
d_call: -
clone_size: -
cdr3_aa: CASSQFTGVVNQPQHF
cdr3_nt: TGTGCCAGCAGCCAATTTACAGGAGTGGTCAATCAGCCCCAGCATTTT

j_call: TRBJ1-5
v_call: TRBV2
d_call: -
clone_size: -
cdr3_aa: CASTERTEDQPQHF
cdr3_nt: TGTGCCAGCACTGAGAGGACCGAGGATCAGCCCCAGCATTTT

j_call: TRBJ2-1
v_call: TRBV11-2
d_call: TRBD2
clone_size: once
cdr3_aa: CASSRLAGVYNEQFF
cdr3_nt: TGTGCCAGCAGCAGACTAGCGGGAGTGTACAATGAGCAGTTCTTC

j_call: TRBJ2-7
v_call: TRBV29-1
d_call: TRBD1
clone_size: -
cdr3_aa: CSVEAGTAAYEQYF
cdr3_nt: TGCAGCGTTGAAGCCGGGACAGCAGCCTACGAGCAGTACTTC

j_call: TRBJ2-1
v_call: TRBV10-3
d_call: TRBD2
clone_size: -
cdr3_aa: CAISKLAGVVRAPNEQFF
cdr3_nt: TGTGCCATCAGTAAACTAGCGGGAGTTGTTCGGGCCCCCAATGAGCAGTTCTTC

j_call: TRBJ1-4
v_call: TRBV10-2
d_call: -
clone_size: -
cdr3_aa: CASSERGSRLHEKLFF
cdr3_nt: TGCGCCAGCAGTGAGCGGGGCAGCCGATTACATGAAAAACTGTTTTTT

j_call: TRBJ2-7
v_call: TRBV5-1
d_call: -
clone_size: few
cdr3_aa: CASSDYQGSEQYF
cdr3_nt: TGCGCCAGCAGTGACTACCAGGGAAGCGAGCAGTACTTC

j_call: TRBJ2-2
v_call: TRBV9
d_call: TRBD2
clone_size: -
cdr3_aa: CASSVGLAIVSVGELFF
cdr3_nt: TGTGCCAGCAGCGTAGGACTAGCGATCGTTAGTGTCGGGGAGCTGTTTTTT

j_call: TRBJ2-6
v_call: TRBV19
d_call: -
clone_size: -
cdr3_aa: CASNRGISGANVLTF
cdr3_nt: TGTGCCAGTAATCGCGGGATTTCGGGGGCCAACGTCCTGACTTTC

j_call: TRBJ2-1
v_call: TRBV24-1
d_call: -
clone_size: few
cdr3_aa: CATSAPDGFNEQFF
cdr3_nt: TGTGCCACCAGTGCACCGGACGGGTTCAATGAGCAGTTCTTC

j_call: TRBJ1-2
v_call: TRBV4-1
d_call: -
clone_size: -
cdr3_aa: CASSQDQGEGYTF
cdr3_nt: TGCGCCAGCAGCCAAGATCAGGGAGAAGGCTACACCTTC

j_call: TRBJ1-6
v_call: TRBV7-8
d_call: -
clone_size: -
cdr3_aa: CASTDSRGLQALHF
cdr3_nt: TGTGCCAGCACCGATTCCAGGGGACTACAAGCCCTCCACTTT

j_call: TRBJ2-2
v_call: TRBV27
d_call: TRBD2
clone_size: few
cdr3_aa: CASSSRGNGELFF
cdr3_nt: TGTGCCAGCAGTTCGCGGGGGAACGGGGAGCTGTTTTTT

j_call: TRBJ2-2
v_call: TRBV7-2
d_call: -
clone_size: -
cdr3_aa: CASSLMLVENTGELFF
cdr3_nt: TGTGCCAGCAGCTTAATGCTAGTTGAGAACACCGGGGAGCTGTTTTTT

j_call: TRBJ2-7
v_call: TRBV7-2
d_call: -
clone_size: -
cdr3_aa: CASSLNEGPPYEQYF
cdr3_nt: TGTGCCAGCAGCTTAAACGAGGGACCTCCCTACGAGCAGTACTTC

j_call: TRBJ1-1
v_call: TRBV28
d_call: TRBD1
clone_size: -
cdr3_aa: CAAHRGVSEAFF
cdr3_nt: TGTGCCGCGCACAGGGGAGTATCTGAAGCTTTCTTT

j_call: TRBJ1-1
v_call: TRBV28
d_call: TRBD1
clone_size: -
cdr3_aa: CASSTGQGRGYTEAFF
cdr3_nt: TGTGCCAGCAGCACCGGACAGGGGCGTGGGTACACTGAAGCTTTCTTT

j_call: TRBJ2-3
v_call: TRBV7-2
d_call: TRBD2
clone_size: -
cdr3_aa: CASSSGTSAVDTQYF
cdr3_nt: TGTGCCAGCAGCTCCGGGACTAGCGCTGTAGATACGCAGTATTTT

j_call: TRBJ2-4
v_call: TRBV7-8
d_call: -
clone_size: -
cdr3_aa: CASSLDGIQNNIQYF
cdr3_nt: TGTGCCAGCAGCTTGGATGGAATACAAAATAACATTCAGTACTTC

j_call: TRBJ2-7
v_call: TRBV5-4
d_call: -
clone_size: -
cdr3_aa: CASSLARGLYEQYF
cdr3_nt: TGTGCCAGCAGCTTGGCCAGGGGCTTGTACGAGCAGTACTTC

j_call: TRBJ1-2
v_call: TRBV14
d_call: TRBD1
clone_size: -
cdr3_aa: CASSQVTGGNYGYTF
cdr3_nt: TGTGCCAGCAGCCAAGTAACAGGGGGCAACTATGGCTACACCTTC

j_call: TRBJ1-1
v_call: TRBV7-2
d_call: TRBD1
clone_size: -
cdr3_aa: CASSLQGAMGTEAFF
cdr3_nt: TGTGCCAGCAGCTTACAGGGGGCAATGGGAACTGAAGCTTTCTTT